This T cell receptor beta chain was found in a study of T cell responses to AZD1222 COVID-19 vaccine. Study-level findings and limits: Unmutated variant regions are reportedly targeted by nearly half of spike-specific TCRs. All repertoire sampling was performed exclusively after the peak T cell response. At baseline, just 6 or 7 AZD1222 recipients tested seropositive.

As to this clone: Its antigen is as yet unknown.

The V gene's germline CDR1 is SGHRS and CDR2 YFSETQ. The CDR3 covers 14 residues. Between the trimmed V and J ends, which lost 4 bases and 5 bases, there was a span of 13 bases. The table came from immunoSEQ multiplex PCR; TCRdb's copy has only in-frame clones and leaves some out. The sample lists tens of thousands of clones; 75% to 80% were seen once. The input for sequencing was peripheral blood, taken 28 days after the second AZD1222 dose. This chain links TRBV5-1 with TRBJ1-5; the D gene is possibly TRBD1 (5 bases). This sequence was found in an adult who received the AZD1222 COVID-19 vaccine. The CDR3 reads CASSLGQGDQPQHF. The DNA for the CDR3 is TGCGCCAGCAGCCTGGGGCAGGGAGATCAGCCCCAGCATTTT.